This entry lists 23 T cell receptor beta chains sequenced from one sample in a study of T cell responses to AZD1222 COVID-19 vaccine. Method: immunoSEQ multiplex PCR; TCRdb's copy keeps in-frame clones and lacks some. The table has 110,000 or so clones, approximately 86% seen once. The sequencing here drew on peripheral blood, taken 28 days after the second AZD1222 dose. These receptors originate from an adult who received the AZD1222 COVID-19 vaccine.

The chain carries TRBV15 and TRBJ2-7; tentatively, D is TRBD1 or TRBD2 (6 bases each). This CDR3 contains 14 residues. CDR1 LNHNV and CDR2 YYDKDF come from the germline V gene (reference sequence). The V and J ends lost 3 bases and 13 bases respectively, with 22 bases between them. The CDR3 protein is CATSREGMDSKFYF. CDR3 nucleotide sequence: TGTGCCACCAGCAGGGAGGGTATGGACAGCAAGTTTTACTTC. Combining the CDR3 with reference TRBV15 and TRBJ2-7 gives the whole variable domain DAMVIQNPRYQVTQFGKPVTLSCSQTLNHNVMYWYQQKSSQAPKLLFHYYDKDFNNEADTPDNFQSRRPNTSFCFLDIRSPGLGDTAMYLCATSREGMDSKFYFGPGTRLTVT.

J is TRBJ2-1 and V is TRBV7-2; 9 bases are shared with TRBD2. Unmatched junction bases numbered 10, after V lost 4 bases and J lost 9 bases. Germline V lookup: CDR1 SGHTA, CDR2 FQGNSA. This CDR3 spans 15 amino acids. DNA of the CDR3: TGTGCCAGCAGCTCGTTTAGCGGGAGTGGAGGTGAGCAGTTCTTC. The encoded protein is CASSSFSGSGGEQFF.

The chain's CDR3 is CSVEGGDWVQETQYF. The CDR3 DNA reads TGCAGCGTTGAAGGGGGGGACTGGGTCCAAGAGACCCAGTACTTC. The chain recombines TRBV29-1 with TRBJ2-5; D may be TRBD2 (6 bases). Germline V gene lookup returns CDR1 SQVTM and CDR2 ANQGSEA. The CDR3 consists of 15 residues. The V end lost 1 base, the J end lost 1 base, and 13 bases lay between the germline ends.

The chain links TRBV3-1 (or the pseudogene TRBV3-2) to TRBJ1-4; the D is unclear. The CDR3 runs 14 residues. Looked up from germline, CDR1 is LGHDT and CDR2 is YNNKEL (reference sequence). Trimming took 4 bases from V and 7 from J, leaving 13 bases between them. This chain's CDR3 is CASSRNGLGEKLFF. The CDR3 bases are TGTGCCAGCAGCCGCAACGGCCTAGGTGAAAAACTGTTTTTT.

J is TRBJ1-4 and V is TRBV5-8, with 7 bases matching TRBD1. This CDR3 contains 16 residues. V lost 0 bases and J lost 0; bases outside the gene matches: 2. Germline assignment: CDR1 SGHTS and CDR2 YDEGEE. CDR3 coding DNA: TGTGCCAGCAGCTTGGGACAGGGATCAACTAATGAAAAACTGTTTTTT. Translation gives CASSLGQGSTNEKLFF.

This chain connects TRBV5-8 to TRBJ2-3; 10 bases are a match to TRBD2. The CDR3 covers 17 residues. J lost 0 bases, V lost 3 bases, and 7 bases had no gene match. Looked up from germline, CDR1 is SGHTS and CDR2 is YDEGEE. The CDR3 sequence is CASSWERGGVSTDTQYF. The DNA for the CDR3 is TGTGCCAGCAGCTGGGAGCGGGGGGGAGTAAGCACAGATACGCAGTATTTT.

In this sample, this clone turned up once. The chain combines TRBV5-5 with TRBJ1-1; TRBD1 is a possible D gene (6 bases). Trimming removed 3 bases at V and 4 bases at J, with 13 bases between. Germline assignment: CDR1 SGHKS and CDR2 YYEKEE (reference sequence). The CDR3 length is 14 residues. The CDR3: CASSYLRQATEAFF. The CDR3 DNA follows: TGTGCCAGCAGCTACCTTAGACAGGCCACTGAAGCTTTCTTT.

The table lists this clone with a count of one. The chain employs TRBV14 and TRBJ2-5; D gene unclear. Trimming stripped 1 base from V and 6 bases from J, with 12 bases between. The CDR3 length is 14 residues. Looked up from germline, CDR1 is SGHDN and CDR2 is FVKESK. Here the CDR3 DNA reads TGTGCCAGCAGCCAAGGTAGTTGGGTTCAGACCCAGTACTTC. Protein product: CASSQGSWVQTQYF.

The CDR3 DNA reads as TGTGCCAGCTCACCTACAGGGGTCGTCGGGACTGAAGCTTTCTTT. It codes for CASSPTGVVGTEAFF. The gene calls are TRBV18 and TRBJ1-1; 7 bases align to TRBD1. Germline values: CDR1 KGHSH, CDR2 LQKENI. V trimming: 3 bases; J trimming: 5 bases; junction bases outside the gene matches: 9. The CDR3 extends over 15 amino acids.

In the case of this clone: Other DNA sequences within the sample encode an identical CDR3. V is TRBV10-3 and J is TRBJ1-4; no firm D call. Trimming stripped 2 bases from V and 7 bases from J, with 2 bases between. The CDR3 extends over 11 amino acids. Germline loops: CDR1 ENHRY, CDR2 SYGVKD. The CDR3 here is CAISEGEKLFF. Here the CDR3 DNA reads TGTGCCATCAGTGAGGGTGAAAAACTGTTTTTT.

The rearrangement uses TRBV12-5 and TRBJ1-2; 10 bases are a match to TRBD1. The CDR3 length is 18 residues. Germline CDR1 and CDR2: LGHNT and FRNRAP. V gave up 3 bases and J gave up 4 bases; unmatched junction bases: 14. The CDR3 protein is CASGFGGPRQGAVYGYTF. In DNA, the CDR3 is TGTGCTAGTGGTTTTGGTGGTCCCAGACAGGGGGCTGTCTATGGCTACACCTTC.

The chain has TRBV9 and TRBJ1-1, with D possibly being TRBD1 (5 bases). The CDR3 is 16 residues long. V was pared by 3 bases and J by 4 bases, with 19 bases between. CDR1 and CDR2 from the germline V gene are SGDLS and YYNGEE. The CDR3 protein is CASSERDRINPTEAFF. The CDR3 DNA reads TGTGCCAGCAGCGAACGGGACCGCATCAATCCCACTGAAGCTTTCTTT.

The V gene is TRBV7-2, the J gene TRBJ1-1, with D perhaps matching TRBD1 (5 bases). The CDR3 length is 18 residues. Germline V gives CDR1 SGHTA, CDR2 FQGNSA. Trimming pared 5 bases from V and 4 bases from J, leaving 26 bases between. The CDR3 DNA sequence: TGTGCCAGCAGCCCAAATATGCCCGGGGACGGGGCGACCACTGAAGCTTTCTTT. As protein: CASSPNMPGDGATTEAFF.

This clone has only one observation. This chain links TRBV18 with TRBJ2-3, with 10 positions matching TRBD2. Trimming at V came to 0 bases and at J to 10 bases, leaving 7 bases not matched to a gene. Germline V gives CDR1 KGHSH, CDR2 LQKENI. The CDR3 sequence is 15 residues long. Written as DNA, the CDR3 is TGTGCCAGCTCACCACCAGCGGGAGGGGTAAACGCGCAGTATTTT. Its protein product is CASSPPAGGVNAQYF.

The chain uses TRBV5-1 and TRBJ1-1; 8 bases match TRBD1. CDR3 size: 13 residues. Germline CDR1 reads SGHRS; CDR2 reads YFSETQ. V shed 2 bases, J shed 7 bases, and the junction held 4 bases outside the gene matches. The DNA of the CDR3 is TGCGCCAGCAGCTTAGCACAGGGGGGTGAAGCTTTCTTT. Translating gives CASSLAQGGEAFF. Full variable domain (rest looked up from reference TRBV5-1 and TRBJ1-1): KAGVTQTPRYLIKTRGQQVTLSCSPISGHRSVSWYQQTPGQGLQFLFEYFSETQRNKGNFPGRFSGRQFSNSRSEMNVSTLELGDSALYLCASSLAQGGEAFFGQGTRLTVV.

This clone has a handful of counts. The chain has TRBV18 and TRBJ2-7, with D uncertain. The V gene's germline CDR1 is KGHSH and CDR2 LQKENI. Trimming shortened V by 6 bases and J by 0 bases, and 15 bases separated the two germline ends. The CDR3 extends over 15 amino acids. The CDR3 sequence is CASSPAPLSSYEQYF. DNA for the CDR3: TGTGCCAGCTCTCCCGCTCCTTTGAGCTCCTACGAGCAGTACTTC. Filled out from reference TRBV18 and TRBJ2-7, the complete variable domain reads NAGVMQNPRHLVRRRGQEARLRCSPMKGHSHVYWYRQLPEEGLKFMVYLQKENIIDESGMPKERFSAEFPKEGPSILRIQQVVRGDSAAYFCASSPAPLSSYEQYFGPGTRLTVT.

The genes are TRBV6-4 and TRBJ2-7, with D maybe TRBD1 (6 bases). V was trimmed by 7 bases and J by 1 base, leaving 23 bases between them. CDR3 length: 17 residues. Germline V gene data show CDR1 as MRHNA and CDR2 as SNTAGT. The CDR3 sequence: CASTEETQGPISYEQYF. The CDR3, as DNA: TGTGCCAGCACCGAAGAGACTCAGGGGCCAATATCCTACGAGCAGTACTTC.

The DNA for the CDR3 is TGTGCCAGCAGCTTAGGGACAGGGTGGGGCGAGCAGTACTTC. It encodes CASSLGTGWGEQYF. The chain carries TRBV5-5 and TRBJ2-7; 9 bases fit TRBD1. The CDR3 sequence is 14 residues long. Germline values: CDR1 SGHKS, CDR2 YYEKEE (reference sequence). V shed 2 bases, J shed 6 bases, and the junction held 6 bases outside the gene matches.

This chain connects TRBV24-1 to TRBJ1-2; D call uncertain. Trimming pared 3 bases from V and 4 bases from J, leaving 20 bases between. Germline loops: CDR1 KGHDR, CDR2 SFDVKD. This CDR3 is built from 17 residues. The CDR3: CATSDTPGKKGVYGYTF. The CDR3 DNA follows: TGTGCCACCAGTGATACCCCCGGAAAGAAGGGAGTCTATGGCTACACCTTC.

The rearrangement joins TRBV10-3 to TRBJ2-7; possibly TRBD1 or TRBD2 for D (6 bases each). The germline V gene encodes CDR1 ENHRY and CDR2 SYGVKD. Deletions cut 6 bases from V and 3 bases from J, with 21 bases between. The CDR3 consists of 16 residues. The CDR3 sequence is CAIRRNALEGGYEQYF. The CDR3 nucleotides read TGTGCCATCAGGAGAAATGCACTAGAGGGGGGCTACGAGCAGTACTTC.

V gene TRBV19 combines with J gene TRBJ1-2; D is unresolved. V was clipped by 1 base and J by 5 bases, with 14 bases between them. The CDR3 loop spans 15 amino acids. Germline lookup yields CDR1 LNHDA and CDR2 SQIVND (reference sequence). In DNA, the CDR3 is TGTGCCAGTAGTATAGCGGAATCTGGGCTATATGGCTACACCTTC. It codes for CASSIAESGLYGYTF.

This rearrangement joins TRBV6-5 to TRBJ2-7; 9 bases are shared with TRBD1. The CDR3 runs 14 residues. The ends lost 4 bases at V and 2 bases at J; junction bases unmatched: 3. CDR1 is MNHEY, CDR2 SVGAGI, per germline. The CDR3: CASSLTGGTYEQYF. Written as DNA, the CDR3 is TGTGCCAGCAGTTTGACAGGGGGGACCTACGAGCAGTACTTC.

This clone was seen more than once but under ten times. The CDR3: CASSKDGTGGPRGKPTPYYEQYF. The CDR3 coding sequence is TGCGCCAGCAGCAAGGACGGGACAGGGGGTCCCCGCGGGAAGCCGACACCATACTACGAGCAGTACTTC. The V and J genes are TRBV5-1 and TRBJ2-7, with 11 bases aligning to TRBD1. The J segment lost 3 bases and the V segment lost 4 bases, leaving 30 bases of the junction unmatched. This CDR3 is 23 amino acids long. Germline values: CDR1 SGHRS, CDR2 YFSETQ.